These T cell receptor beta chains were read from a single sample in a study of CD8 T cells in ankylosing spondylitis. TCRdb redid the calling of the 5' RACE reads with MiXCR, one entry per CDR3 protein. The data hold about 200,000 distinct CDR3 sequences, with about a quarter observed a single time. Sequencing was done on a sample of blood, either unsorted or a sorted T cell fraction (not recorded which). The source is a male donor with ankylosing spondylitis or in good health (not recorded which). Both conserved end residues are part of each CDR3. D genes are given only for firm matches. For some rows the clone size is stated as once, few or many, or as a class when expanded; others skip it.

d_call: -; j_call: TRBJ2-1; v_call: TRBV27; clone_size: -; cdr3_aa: CASKTTLYNEQFF; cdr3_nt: TGTGCCAGTAAAACCACCCTTTACAATGAGCAGTTCTTC
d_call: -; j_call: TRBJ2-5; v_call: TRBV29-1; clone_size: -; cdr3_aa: CSVGRQLQETQYF; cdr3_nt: TGCAGCGTTGGCCGACAGCTCCAAGAGACCCAGTACTTC
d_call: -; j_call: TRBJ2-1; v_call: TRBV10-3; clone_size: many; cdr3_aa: CAISAGRSSYNEQFF; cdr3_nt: TGTGCCATCAGTGCGGGACGTAGCTCCTACAATGAGCAGTTCTTC
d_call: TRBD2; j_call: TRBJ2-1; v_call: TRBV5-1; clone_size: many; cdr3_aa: CASSLVSSGYNEQFF; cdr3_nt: TGCGCCAGCAGCTTGGTCTCTAGCGGATACAATGAGCAGTTCTTC
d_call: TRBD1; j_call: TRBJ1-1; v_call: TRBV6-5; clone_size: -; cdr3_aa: CASSLTGEGTEAFF; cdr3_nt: TGTGCCAGCAGTTTAACAGGGGAGGGCACTGAAGCTTTCTTT
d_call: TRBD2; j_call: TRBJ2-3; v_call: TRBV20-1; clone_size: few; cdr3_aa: CSAARERGSTDTQYF; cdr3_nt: TGCAGTGCTGCCCGGGAGCGGGGTAGCACAGATACGCAGTATTTT
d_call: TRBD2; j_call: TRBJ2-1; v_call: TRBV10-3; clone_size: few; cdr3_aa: CAIRVSSGGDEQFF; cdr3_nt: TGTGCCATCAGGGTATCTAGCGGGGGTGATGAGCAGTTCTTC
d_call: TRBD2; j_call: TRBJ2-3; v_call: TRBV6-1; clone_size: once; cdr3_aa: CASSSAGGRTDTQYF; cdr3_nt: TGTGCCAGCAGCTCAGCGGGAGGGCGGACAGATACGCAGTATTTT
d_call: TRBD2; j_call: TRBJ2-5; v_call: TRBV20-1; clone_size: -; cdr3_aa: CSANWREGKETQYF; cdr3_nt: TGCAGTGCTAATTGGCGGGAGGGGAAAGAGACCCAGTACTTC
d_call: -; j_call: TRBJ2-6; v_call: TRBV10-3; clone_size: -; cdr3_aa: CAIGGSGANVLTF; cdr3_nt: TGTGCCATCGGTGGCTCTGGGGCCAACGTCCTGACTTTC
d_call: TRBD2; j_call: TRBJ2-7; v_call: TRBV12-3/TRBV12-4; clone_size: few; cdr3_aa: CASSLAAEQYF; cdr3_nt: TGTGCCAGCAGCCTAGCGGCCGAGCAGTACTTC
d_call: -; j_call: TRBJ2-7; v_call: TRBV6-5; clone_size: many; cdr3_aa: CASTKTGSEQYF; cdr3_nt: TGTGCCAGCACCAAGACAGGATCCGAGCAGTACTTC
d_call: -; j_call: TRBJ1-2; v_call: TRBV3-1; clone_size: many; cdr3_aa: CASSQDSGAGYTF; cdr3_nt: TGTGCCAGCAGCCAAGATTCGGGGGCAGGCTACACCTTC
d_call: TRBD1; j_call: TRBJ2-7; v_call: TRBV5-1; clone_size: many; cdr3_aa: CASSIGTGGSYEQYF; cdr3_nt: TGCGCCAGCAGCATAGGGACAGGGGGCTCCTACGAGCAGTACTTC
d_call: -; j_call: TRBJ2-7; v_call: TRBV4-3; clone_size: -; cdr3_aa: CASSLDGVHEQYF; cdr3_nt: TGCGCCAGCAGCCTGGACGGGGTCCACGAGCAGTACTTC
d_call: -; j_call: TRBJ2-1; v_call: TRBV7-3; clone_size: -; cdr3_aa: CASSFTNNEQFF; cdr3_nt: TGTGCCAGCAGCTTTACAAACAATGAGCAGTTCTTC
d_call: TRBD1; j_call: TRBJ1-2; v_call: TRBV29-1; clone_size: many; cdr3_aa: CSVTGGHVGYTF; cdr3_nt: TGCAGCGTGACAGGGGGCCATGTGGGCTACACCTTC
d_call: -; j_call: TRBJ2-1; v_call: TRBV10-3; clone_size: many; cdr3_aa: CAISVGGSSYNEQFF; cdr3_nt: TGTGCCATCAGTGTCGGAGGGAGCTCCTACAATGAGCAGTTCTTC
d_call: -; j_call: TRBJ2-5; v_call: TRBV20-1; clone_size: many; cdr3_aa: CSAPPTGEETQYF; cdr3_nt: TGCAGTGCTCCCCCGACTGGGGAAGAGACCCAGTACTTC
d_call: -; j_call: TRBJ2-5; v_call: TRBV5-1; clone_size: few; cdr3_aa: CASSPRLEGTQYF; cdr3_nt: TGCGCCAGCAGCCCTCGACTAGAAGGGACCCAGTACTTC
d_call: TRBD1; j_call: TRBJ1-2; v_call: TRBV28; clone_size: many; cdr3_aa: CASSTRDRDGYTF; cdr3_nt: TGTGCCAGCAGCACTCGGGACAGGGATGGCTACACCTTC
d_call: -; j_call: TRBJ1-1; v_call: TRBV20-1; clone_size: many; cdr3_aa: CSASQTGRTEAFF; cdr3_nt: TGCAGTGCTAGTCAGACAGGAAGGACTGAAGCTTTCTTT
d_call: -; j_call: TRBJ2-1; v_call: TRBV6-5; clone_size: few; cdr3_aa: CASSYSGNEQFF; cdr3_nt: TGTGCCAGCAGTTACTCTGGCAATGAGCAGTTCTTC
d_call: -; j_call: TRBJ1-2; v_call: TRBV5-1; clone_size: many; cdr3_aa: CASSDGNYGYTF; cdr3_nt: TGCGCCAGCAGCGACGGAAACTATGGCTACACCTTC
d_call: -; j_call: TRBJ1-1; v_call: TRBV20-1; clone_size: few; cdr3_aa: CSASGPGAGNTEAFF; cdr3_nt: TGCAGTGCTAGCGGCCCCGGGGCCGGAAACACTGAAGCTTTCTTT
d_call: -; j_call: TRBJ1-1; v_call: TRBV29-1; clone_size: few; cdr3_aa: CSVDRTQETEAFF; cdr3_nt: TGCAGCGTTGATAGAACTCAGGAGACTGAAGCTTTCTTT
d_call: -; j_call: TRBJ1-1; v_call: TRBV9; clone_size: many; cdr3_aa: CASSVEGRDTEAFF; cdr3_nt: TGTGCCAGCAGCGTAGAAGGGCGGGACACTGAAGCTTTCTTT
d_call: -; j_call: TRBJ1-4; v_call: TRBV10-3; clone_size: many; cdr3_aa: CAIRDGATNEKLFF; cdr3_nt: TGTGCCATCCGCGACGGAGCAACTAATGAAAAACTGTTTTTT
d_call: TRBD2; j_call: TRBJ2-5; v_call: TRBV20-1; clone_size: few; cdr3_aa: CSARELAGHQETQYF; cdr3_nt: TGCAGTGCTAGGGAACTAGCGGGACACCAAGAGACCCAGTACTTC
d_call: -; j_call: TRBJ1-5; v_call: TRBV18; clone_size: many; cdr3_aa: CASSPSMGGQGQPQHF; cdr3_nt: TGTGCCAGCTCACCGTCGATGGGGGGGCAGGGTCAGCCCCAGCATTTT
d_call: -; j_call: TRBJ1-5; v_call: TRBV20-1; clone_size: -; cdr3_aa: CSATVRGGNQPQHF; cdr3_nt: TGCAGTGCTACAGTCCGAGGGGGAAATCAGCCCCAGCATTTT
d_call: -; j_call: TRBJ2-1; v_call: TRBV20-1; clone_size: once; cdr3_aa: CSARVPWGLNEQFF; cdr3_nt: TGCAGTGCTAGAGTCCCCTGGGGGCTCAATGAGCAGTTCTTC
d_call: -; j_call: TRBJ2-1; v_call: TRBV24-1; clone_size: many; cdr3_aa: CATSDARQATFNEQFF; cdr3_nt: TGTGCCACCAGTGACGCCCGACAGGCTACTTTCAATGAGCAGTTCTTC
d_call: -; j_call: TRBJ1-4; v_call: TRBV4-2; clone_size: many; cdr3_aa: CASSQDGEKLFF; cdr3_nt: TGTGCCAGCAGCCAAGATGGTGAAAAACTGTTTTTT
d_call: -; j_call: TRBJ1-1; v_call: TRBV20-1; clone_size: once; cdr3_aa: CSARDRSAGHTEAFF; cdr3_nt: TGCAGTGCTAGAGATCGTAGCGCAGGGCACACTGAAGCTTTCTTT
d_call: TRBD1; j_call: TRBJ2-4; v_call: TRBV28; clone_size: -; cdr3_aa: CASSRRGQPKNIQYF; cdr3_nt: TGTGCCAGCAGTCGCCGGGGACAGCCCAAAAACATTCAGTACTTC
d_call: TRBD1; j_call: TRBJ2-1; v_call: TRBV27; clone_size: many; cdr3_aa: CASSIRDRATGEQFF; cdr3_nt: TGTGCCAGCAGTATCCGGGACAGGGCTACGGGAGAGCAGTTCTTC
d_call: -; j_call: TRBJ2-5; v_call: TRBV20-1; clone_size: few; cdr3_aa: CSAPEDGIGTQYF; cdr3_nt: TGCAGTGCGCCAGAGGACGGGATTGGGACCCAGTACTTC
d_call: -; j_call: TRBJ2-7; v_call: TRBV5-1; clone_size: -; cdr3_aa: CASSLGGTASYEQYF; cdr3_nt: TGCGCCAGCAGCTTGGGCGGGACAGCCTCCTACGAGCAGTACTTC
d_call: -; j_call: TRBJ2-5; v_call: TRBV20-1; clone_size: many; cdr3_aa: CSARVHGAQETQYF; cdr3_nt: TGCAGTGCTAGAGTACACGGGGCCCAAGAGACCCAGTACTTC
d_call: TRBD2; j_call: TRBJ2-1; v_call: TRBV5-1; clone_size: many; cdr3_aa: CASRVAGGPNDEQFF; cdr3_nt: TGCGCCAGCAGAGTAGCGGGAGGCCCGAATGATGAGCAGTTCTTC
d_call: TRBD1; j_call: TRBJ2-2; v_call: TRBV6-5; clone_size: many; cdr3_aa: CASRKGTAIYTGELFF; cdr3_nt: TGTGCCAGCAGAAAGGGGACAGCAATTTACACCGGGGAGCTGTTTTTT
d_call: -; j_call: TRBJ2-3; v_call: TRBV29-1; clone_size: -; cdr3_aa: CSALRDTQYF; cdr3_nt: TGCAGCGCATTAAGAGATACGCAGTATTTT
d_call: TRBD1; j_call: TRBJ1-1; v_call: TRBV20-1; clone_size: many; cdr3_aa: CSAETGVWNTEAFF; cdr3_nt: TGCAGTGCTGAAACAGGGGTTTGGAACACTGAAGCTTTCTTT
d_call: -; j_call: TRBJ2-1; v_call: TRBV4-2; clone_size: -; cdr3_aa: CASSQEPEGYNEQFF; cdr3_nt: TGTGCCAGCAGCCAAGAACCCGAGGGCTACAATGAGCAGTTCTTC
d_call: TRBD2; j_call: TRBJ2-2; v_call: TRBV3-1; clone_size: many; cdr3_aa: CASSQARRTSGNTGELFF; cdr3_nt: TGTGCCAGCAGCCAAGCTCGGAGGACTAGCGGTAACACCGGGGAGCTGTTTTTT
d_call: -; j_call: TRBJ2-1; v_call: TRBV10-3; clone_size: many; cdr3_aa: CAISLAPSYNEQFF; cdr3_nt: TGTGCCATCAGCCTAGCGCCCTCCTACAATGAGCAGTTCTTC
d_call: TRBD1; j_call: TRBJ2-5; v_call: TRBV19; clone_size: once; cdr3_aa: CASSRGTDQETQYF; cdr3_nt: TGTGCCAGTAGTAGAGGGACAGACCAAGAGACCCAGTACTTC
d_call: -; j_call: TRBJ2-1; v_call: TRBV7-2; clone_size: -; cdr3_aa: CASSITGHRGGEQFF; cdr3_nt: TGTGCCAGCAGCATAACGGGACACCGGGGTGGTGAGCAGTTCTTC
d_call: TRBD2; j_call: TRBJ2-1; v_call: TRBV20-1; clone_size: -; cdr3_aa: CSVTSGRVSNEQFF; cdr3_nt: TGCAGTGTGACTAGCGGGAGGGTTTCGAATGAGCAGTTCTTC
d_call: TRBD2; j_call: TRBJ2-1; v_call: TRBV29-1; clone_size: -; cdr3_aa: CSVELAGGPKNEQFF; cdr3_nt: TGCAGCGTTGAGCTCGCGGGAGGGCCTAAAAATGAGCAGTTCTTC
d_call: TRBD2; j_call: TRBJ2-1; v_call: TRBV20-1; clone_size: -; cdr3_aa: CSARDWGTSGSSSYNEQFF; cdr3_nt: TGCAGTGCTAGAGATTGGGGGACTAGCGGGAGTTCTTCCTACAATGAGCAGTTCTTC
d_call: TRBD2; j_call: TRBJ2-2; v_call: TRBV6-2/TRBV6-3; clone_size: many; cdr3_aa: CASSYSRGGRTNTGELFF; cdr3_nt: TGTGCCAGCAGTTACTCGCGAGGCGGGAGGACCAACACCGGGGAGCTGTTTTTT
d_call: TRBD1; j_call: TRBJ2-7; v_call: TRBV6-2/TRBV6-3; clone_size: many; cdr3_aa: CASGTGGYEQYF; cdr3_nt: TGTGCCAGCGGAACAGGGGGTTACGAGCAGTACTTC